Listed here are 6 T cell receptor beta chains from one sample, sequenced in a study of blood T cell repertoires in COVID-19. Produced via immunoSEQ multiplex PCR; TCRdb's table is partial and in-frame only. In the table there are roughly 670,000 clones, 85% to 90% of which are singletons. The specimen was peripheral blood. All receptors derive from a woman younger than 35 with acute or convalescent COVID-19.

This chain uses TRBV27 with TRBJ1-2; a possible D gene is TRBD1 (5 bases). The CDR3 sequence is 15 residues long. Trimming pared 2 bases from V and 2 bases from J, leaving 12 bases between. CDR1 and CDR2 from the germline V gene are MNHEY and SMNVEV (reference sequence). CDR3 region: CASSLGAAYNYGYTF. In DNA, the CDR3 is TGTGCCAGCAGTTTAGGGGCAGCTTACAACTATGGCTACACCTTC.

The chain joins TRBV5-6 to TRBJ1-1; D not certain. This CDR3 comprises 12 residues. CDR1 is SGHDT and CDR2 is YYEEEE in the germline V gene. V gave up 4 bases and J gave up 7 bases, with 11 bases separating them. The CDR3 here is CASSPGKVEAFF. CDR3 DNA: TGTGCCAGCAGCCCCGGGAAAGTTGAAGCTTTCTTT. The complete variable domain, with remaining parts taken from reference TRBV5-6 and TRBJ1-1, reads DAGVTQSPTHLIKTRGQQVTLRCSPKSGHDTVSWYQQALGQGPQFIFQYYEEEERQRGNFPDRFSGHQFPNYSSELNVNALLLGDSALYLCASSPGKVEAFFGQGTRLTVV.

This clone appeared once. The rearrangement joins TRBV20-1 to TRBJ2-7; 7 nucleotides line up with TRBD1. The germline V gene has CDR1 DFQATT and CDR2 SNEGSKA (reference sequence). Unmatched junction bases numbered 10, after V lost 3 bases and J lost 5 bases. The CDR3 covers 14 residues. The CDR3 sequence: CSASRQGRVNEQYF. The CDR3 DNA is TGCAGTGCTAGTCGACAGGGTCGAGTGAACGAGCAGTACTTC.

The rearrangement links TRBV11-2 to TRBJ2-7; D is perhaps TRBD1 (5 bases). CDR3 length equals 15 residues. V lost 1 base to trimming and J lost 3 bases, with 13 bases between them. From germline, CDR1 is SGHAT and CDR2 FQNNGV. The CDR3 DNA reads as TGTGCCAGCAGCTTAGGTCCAGGGATCCTCTACGAGCAGTACTTC. Its translation: CASSLGPGILYEQYF.

This chain links TRBV19 with TRBJ1-4; unclear D gene. CDR3 length: 12 residues. Germline lookup yields CDR1 LNHDA and CDR2 SQIVND (reference sequence). V was trimmed by 4 bases and J by 5 bases, leaving 5 bases between them. The CDR3: CASSTVNEKLFF. The DNA for the CDR3 is TGTGCCAGTAGTACAGTGAATGAAAAACTGTTTTTT.

The V gene is TRBV30, the J gene TRBJ1-1; D remains ambiguous. The CDR3 totals 12 residues. The germline gives CDR1 GTSNPN, CDR2 SVGIG (reference sequence). V lost 3 bases and J 4 bases, leaving 9 bases between the germline ends. The CDR3, as DNA: TGTGCCTGGAGCCTAGAGGGCACTGAAGCTTTCTTT. As protein: CAWSLEGTEAFF.